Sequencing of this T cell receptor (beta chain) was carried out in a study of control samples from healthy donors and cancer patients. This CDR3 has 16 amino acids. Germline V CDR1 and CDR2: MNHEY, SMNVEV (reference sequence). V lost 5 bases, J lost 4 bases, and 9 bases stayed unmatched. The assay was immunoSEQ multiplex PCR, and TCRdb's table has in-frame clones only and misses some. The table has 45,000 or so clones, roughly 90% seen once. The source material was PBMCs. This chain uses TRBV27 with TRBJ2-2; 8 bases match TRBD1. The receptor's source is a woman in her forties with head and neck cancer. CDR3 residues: CASSPTDRAGTGELFF. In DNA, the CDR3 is TGTGCCAGCAGTCCGACGGACAGGGCGGGCACCGGGGAGCTGTTTTTT.